This T cell receptor (beta chain) was found in a study of cytomegalovirus exposure and HLA in healthy donors. The wider study: Out of 398 genotyped donors, about 80% belonged to the Caucasian-associated ancestry cluster.

Primers for the PCR totalled 60 Vbeta and 13 Jbeta. This table comes from immunoSEQ multiplex PCR, and its TCRdb copy is limited to in-frame clones, with some not included. The sample shows 120,000 to 150,000 clones, and about 2.2% sits with its ten largest clones. Per the germline V gene, CDR1 is SGHTA and CDR2 is FQGNSA. With 2 bases removed from V and 0 bases from J, the gap between germline ends came to 5 bases. This CDR3 spans 14 amino acids. Study-level points and caveats: TCR beta chains numbering roughly 150 were designated cytomegalovirus-associated. Across donors, presence/absence analyses took sequencing depth to be roughly uniform.

In the case of this clone: Antigen unknown.

Sequenced input: PBMCs. The source of this sequence is a woman aged 18-29 years in good health and CMV-seronegative. J is TRBJ1-3 and V is TRBV7-2; D is uncertain. CDR3 residues: CASSLPGSGNTIYF. For the CDR3, the DNA is TGTGCCAGCAGCTTACCAGGCTCTGGAAACACCATATATTTT.